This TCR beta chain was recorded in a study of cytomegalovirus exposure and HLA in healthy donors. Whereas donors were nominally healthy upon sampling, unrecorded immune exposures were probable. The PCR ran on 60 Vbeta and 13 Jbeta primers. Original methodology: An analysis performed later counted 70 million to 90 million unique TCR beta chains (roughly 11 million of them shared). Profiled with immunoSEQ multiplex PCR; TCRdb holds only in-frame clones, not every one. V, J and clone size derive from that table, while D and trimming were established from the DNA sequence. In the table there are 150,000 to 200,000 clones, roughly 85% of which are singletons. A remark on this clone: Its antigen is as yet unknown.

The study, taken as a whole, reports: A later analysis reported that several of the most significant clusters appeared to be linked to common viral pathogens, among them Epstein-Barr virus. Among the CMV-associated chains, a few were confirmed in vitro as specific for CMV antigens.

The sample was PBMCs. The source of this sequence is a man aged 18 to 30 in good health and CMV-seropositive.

In DNA form, the CDR3 reads TGTGCCAGCACCCCTGGGGGGACCACTGAAGCTTTCTTT. Translation gives CASTPGGTTEAFF. This chain connects TRBV5-4 to TRBJ1-1; a weak D match, TRBD1 (5 bases). V was clipped by 6 bases and J by 4 bases, with 13 bases between them. The CDR3 consists of 13 residues. CDR1 and CDR2 from the germline V gene are SGHNT and YYREEE (reference sequence).